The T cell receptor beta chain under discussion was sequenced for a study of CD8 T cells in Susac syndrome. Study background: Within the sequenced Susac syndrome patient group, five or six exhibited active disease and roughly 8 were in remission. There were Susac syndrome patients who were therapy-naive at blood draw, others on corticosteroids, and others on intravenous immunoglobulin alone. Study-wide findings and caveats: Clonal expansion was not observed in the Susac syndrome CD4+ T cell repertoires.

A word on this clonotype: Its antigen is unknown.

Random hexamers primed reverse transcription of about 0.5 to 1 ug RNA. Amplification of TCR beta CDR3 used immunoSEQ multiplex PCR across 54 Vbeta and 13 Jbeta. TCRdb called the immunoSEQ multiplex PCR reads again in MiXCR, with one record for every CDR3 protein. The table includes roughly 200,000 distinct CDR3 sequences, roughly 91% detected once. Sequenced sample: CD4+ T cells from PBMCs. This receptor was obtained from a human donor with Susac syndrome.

The CDR3 sequence: CASSEDGQGQGYTF. CDR3 sequence (DNA): TGTGCCAGCAGTGAAGATGGACAGGGGCAGGGCTACACCTTC. The V and J genes are TRBV6-1 and TRBJ1-2; TRBD1 matches at 9 bases. Looked up from germline, CDR1 is MNHNS and CDR2 is SASEGT. This CDR3 spans 14 amino acids. V trimming: 1 base; J trimming: 8 bases; junction bases outside the gene matches: 5.